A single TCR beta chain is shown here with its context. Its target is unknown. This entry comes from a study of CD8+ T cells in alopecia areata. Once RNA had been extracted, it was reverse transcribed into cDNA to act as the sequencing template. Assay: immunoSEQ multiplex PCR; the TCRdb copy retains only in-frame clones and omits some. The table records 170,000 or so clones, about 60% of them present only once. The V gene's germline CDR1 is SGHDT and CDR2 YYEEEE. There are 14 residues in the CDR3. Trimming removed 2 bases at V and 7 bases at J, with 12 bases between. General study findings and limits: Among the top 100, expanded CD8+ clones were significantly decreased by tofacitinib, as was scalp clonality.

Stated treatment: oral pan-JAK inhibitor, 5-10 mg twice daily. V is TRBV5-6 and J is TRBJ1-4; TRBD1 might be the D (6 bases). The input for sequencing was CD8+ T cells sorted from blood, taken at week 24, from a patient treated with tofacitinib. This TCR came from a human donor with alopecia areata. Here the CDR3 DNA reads TGTGCCAGCAGCTTAGACAGGTCGACTGAAAAACTGTTTTTT. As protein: CASSLDRSTEKLFF.